The clone carrying this TCR beta chain is judged medium-sized. Its cognate antigen is unknown. This specimen belongs to a study of metastatic and nonmetastatic thyroid tumors. Study as a whole: Comparative analysis of repertoires was undertaken across blood and tumor or nodule tissue obtained from malignant and benign thyroid patients. Whole-study results and caveats: Across blood and tumor, TCR beta diversity in malignant thyroid tumors was reportedly significantly higher than in benign nodules.

Authors' analysis steps: The study built a papillary thyroid cancer distant-metastasis classifier from CDR3 differences across clinicopathological groups. TCRdb re-analyzed the PCR reads using MiXCR. The V and J calls follow TCRdb's processing rather than the paper's. Of around 15,000 clones listed, around 16% are singletons. With V trimmed by 5 bases and J by 2 bases, 9 bases remained unmatched. Per the germline V gene, CDR1 is MNHEY and CDR2 is SMNVEV (reference sequence). This CDR3 region has 15 residues. No treatment had been given to any patient before thyroid surgery. This sequence originates from a female donor with papillary thyroid cancer or a benign thyroid nodule (not recorded which). Some clones in this sample may be carry-over from other donors' samples. Sequenced: blood. The gene calls are TRBV27 and TRBJ2-7; 7 nucleotides match TRBD2. CDR3 in amino acids: CASSKLGLGAYEQYF. The CDR3 nucleotides read TGTGCCAGCAGTAAACTAGGACTAGGGGCCTACGAGCAGTACTTC.